The present TCR beta chain was sequenced within a study of blood T cell repertoires in COVID-19. Using immunoSEQ multiplex PCR, the repertoire was profiled, and TCRdb retains in-frame clones only, with some absent. The sample gives more than 90,000 clones, approximately 86% of which show up once; 3.5% to 5.5% is in the top ten. The germline CDR1 and CDR2 sequences are SGHNT and YYREEE (reference sequence). Trimming shortened V by 0 bases and J by 5 bases, and 8 bases separated the two germline ends. This CDR3 has 13 residues. This sequence was found in a middle-aged man with acute or convalescent COVID-19. Sequencing input: peripheral blood. The chain recombines TRBV5-4 with TRBJ2-5; D is unclear. Written as DNA, the CDR3 is TGTGCCAGCAGCTTGGACTATCAGGAGACCCAGTACTTC. Translation: CASSLDYQETQYF.